A single sample gave rise to the 22 T cell receptor beta chains below, sequenced in a study of T-cell memory formation after mild COVID-19. MiXCR was run by TCRdb on the 5' RACE reads, yielding one entry per CDR3 protein. The sample includes about 500,000 distinct CDR3 sequences, approximately 20% seen only once; the top ten take approximately 12%. Sequencing was carried out using PBMCs or a T cell subset sorted from them (not recorded which). The receptors were gathered from an adult woman who had mild COVID-19 (a few samples of this study predate the infection). Cell type and time point are not known.

This clonotype was counted a few times. The V gene is TRBV5-1, the J gene TRBJ1-1; no reliable D call. The CDR3 has 14 amino acids. Germline V gene sequence: CDR1 SGHRS, CDR2 YFSETQ. Between the trimmed V and J ends, which lost 0 bases and 4 bases, there was a span of 10 bases. CDR3 sequence reads: CASSLELMGTEAFF. The CDR3 bases are TGCGCCAGCAGCTTGGAGCTAATGGGCACTGAAGCTTTCTTT.

There are a few counts of this clonotype. The V and J genes are TRBV7-2 and TRBJ2-1; 7 nucleotides line up with TRBD1. CDR1 and CDR2 (germline): SGHTA, FQGNSA. The trim removed 1 base at V and 2 bases at J, leaving 5 bases unmatched. The length of the CDR3 is 16 residues. In DNA form, the CDR3 reads TGTGCCAGCAGCTTAGGTTCCGGGACAGCCTACAATGAGCAGTTCTTC. Its protein is CASSLGSGTAYNEQFF.

This clonotype has more than one count but fewer than ten. The CDR3 DNA reads as TGTGCCAGCAGTGACCCCGGGACAGATGAAAAACTGTTTTTT. It is translated as CASSDPGTDEKLFF. The gene calls are TRBV6-1 and TRBJ1-4; TRBD1 agrees at 7 bases. Trimming cost V 3 bases and J 6 bases; bases outside gene matches: 4. Germline V lookup: CDR1 MNHNS, CDR2 SASEGT. The CDR3 extends over 14 amino acids.

V usage is TRBV9 and J usage is TRBJ1-5; TRBD1 matches 7 bases. Germline values: CDR1 SGDLS, CDR2 YYNGEE. The CDR3 runs 14 residues. V was clipped by 3 bases and J by 7 bases; unmatched bases: 7. CDR3: CASSETGSRQPQHF. The DNA of the CDR3 is TGTGCCAGCAGCGAGACAGGGAGTCGGCAGCCCCAGCATTTT.

The V gene is TRBV4-2, the J gene TRBJ1-2; D remains unclear. The germline CDR1 and CDR2 sequences are LGHNA and YNFKEQ. Trimming left V 0 bases short and J 7 bases short, with 15 bases between. The CDR3 runs to 15 residues. CDR3 in amino acids: CASSQEHLLPGGYTF. The CDR3, as DNA: TGTGCCAGCAGCCAAGAGCACCTACTGCCCGGTGGCTACACCTTC.

The rearrangement joins TRBV7-6 to TRBJ2-2; D perhaps matches TRBD1 (5 bases). V was cut by 4 bases and J by 4 bases, with 13 bases left in between. The germline V gene encodes CDR1 SGHVS and CDR2 FNYEAQ. The CDR3 length is 15 residues. The CDR3: CASSSIQGATGELFF. DNA of the CDR3: TGTGCCAGCAGCTCCATCCAGGGCGCCACCGGGGAGCTGTTTTTT. Full variable domain (rest looked up from reference TRBV7-6 and TRBJ2-2): GAGVSQSPRYKVTKRGQDVALRCDPISGHVSLYWYRQALGQGPEFLTYFNYEAQQDKSGLPNDRFSAERPEGSISTLTIQRTEQRDSAMYRCASSSIQGATGELFFGEGSRLTVL.

This clonotype has a handful of counts. The chain employs TRBV6-2 or TRBV6-3 and TRBJ2-7; D is tentatively TRBD1 or TRBD2 (5 bases each). Germline CDR1 reads MNHEY; CDR2 reads SVGEGT. The V gene lost 2 bases and the J gene lost 2 bases, with 10 bases spanning the gap. The CDR3 has 14 residues. The CDR3 coding sequence is TGTGCCAGCAGTTACAGCCTGGGACCCTACGAGCAGTACTTC. Amino acid sequence: CASSYSLGPYEQYF.

This clonotype was counted only a few times. CDR3 amino acids: CASSTGQAGNEQFF. The CDR3 nucleotides read TGCGCCAGCAGCACGGGACAGGCTGGGAATGAGCAGTTCTTC. The chain employs TRBV5-1 and TRBJ2-1, with 8 bases aligning to TRBD1. The trim removed 4 bases at V and 7 bases at J, leaving 7 bases unmatched. The CDR3 has 14 residues. CDR1 and CDR2 (germline): SGHRS, YFSETQ.

V and J are TRBV2 and TRBJ1-2, with TRBD1 matching 10 bases. The CDR3 totals 16 residues. Germline CDR1 reads SNHLY; CDR2 reads FYNNEI. After removal of 6 bases from V and 6 bases from J, the junction contained 13 bases not matched to a gene. CDR3 sequence (DNA): TGTGCCAGCAGGGCCGGGACAGGGGACCTGGGAGATGGCTACACCTTC. Translated, it gives CASRAGTGDLGDGYTF.

This clonotype has more than one count but fewer than ten. This sequence joins TRBV20-1 and TRBJ2-3; the D is unclear. Per germline, CDR1 DFQATT and CDR2 SNEGSKA (reference sequence). The CDR3 has 13 residues. The ends were cut back, 0 bases at V and 3 bases at J, with 7 bases in the middle. CDR3 amino acids: CSARDARTDTQYF. In nucleotides, the CDR3 is TGCAGTGCTAGAGATGCCCGTACAGATACGCAGTATTTT.

The chain carries TRBV30 and TRBJ2-3, with 7 bases lining up with TRBD1. This CDR3 has 14 amino acids. The germline gives CDR1 GTSNPN, CDR2 SVGIG (reference sequence). J was trimmed by 4 bases and V by 2 bases; bases with no gene match: 6. CDR3 amino acids: CAWSRGQAADTQYF. The CDR3 nucleotides are TGTGCCTGGAGTCGTGGACAGGCTGCAGATACGCAGTATTTT.

This chain joins TRBV7-3 and TRBJ2-3; TRBD1 or TRBD2 may be the D gene (5 bases each). V gave up 1 base and J gave up 6 bases, with 14 bases separating them. The CDR3 runs to 15 residues. In germline, CDR1 is SGHTA, CDR2 FQGTGA. The CDR3 protein is CASSLRVRGQDTQYF. CDR3 nucleotides: TGTGCCAGCAGCTTAAGGGTTCGGGGCCAGGATACGCAGTATTTT.

This chain's CDR3 is CATSDLGYGRTGELFF. In DNA, the CDR3 is TGTGCCACCAGTGATTTGGGCTATGGACGGACCGGGGAGCTGTTTTTT. The chain uses TRBV24-1 and TRBJ2-2; the D is unclear. CDR3 length: 16 amino acids. V dropped 0 bases and J dropped 5 bases, with 12 bases sitting between them. Germline V gene sequence: CDR1 KGHDR, CDR2 SFDVKD.

The CDR3 loop reads CASSPGTPHEQFF. The CDR3 DNA reads TGTGCCAGCAGCCCCGGGACCCCCCATGAGCAGTTCTTC. The V call is TRBV27, the J call TRBJ2-1; D might be TRBD1 or TRBD2, each matching 5 bases. This CDR3 spans 13 amino acids. Germline V gene data show CDR1 as MNHEY and CDR2 as SMNVEV (reference sequence). Trimming cost V 6 bases and J 8 bases, with 14 bases left between them.

About this clonotype: One end of the junction does not line up with germline, which may come from a read error. The V and J genes are TRBV15 and TRBJ2-1; D is perhaps TRBD2 (6 bases). CDR1 is LNHNV, CDR2 YYDKDF, per germline (reference sequence). The CDR3 runs 15 residues. The CDR3 DNA follows: TGTGCCACCAGCCGAGACTGGGACTTTCGGAATGAGCAGTTCTTC. It codes for CATSRDWDFRNEQFF.

This clonotype has just a few counts. The chain has TRBV12-3 or TRBV12-4 and TRBJ2-5, with 10 bases lining up with TRBD1. V shed 2 bases, J shed 5 bases, and the junction held 5 bases outside the gene matches. The CDR3 is 15 residues long. The CDR3 reads CASSLPGQGWETQYF. The CDR3 DNA reads TGTGCCAGCAGTTTACCGGGACAGGGGTGGGAGACCCAGTACTTC.

This clonotype was recorded a few times. This chain connects TRBV28 to TRBJ2-7; 8 bases map to TRBD1. Trimming at V came to 5 bases and at J to 11 bases, leaving 8 bases not matched to a gene. CDR3 length: 12 residues. Germline CDR1 and CDR2: MDHEN and SYDVKM. CDR3 residues: CASSQSIQGEYF. Here the CDR3 DNA reads TGTGCCAGCAGTCAATCGATACAGGGGGAGTACTTC.

This clonotype turned up a few times. In DNA form, the CDR3 reads TGTGCCAGCAGTTCGGGACTTGGGGGTCAGCCCCAGCATTTT. Translating gives CASSSGLGGQPQHF. This chain uses TRBV12-3 or TRBV12-4 with TRBJ1-5, with TRBD1 as a possible D gene (5 bases). This CDR3 spans 14 amino acids. Trimming left V 4 bases short and J 6 bases short, with 13 bases between.

This clonotype was detected a few times. The V gene is TRBV7-9, the J gene TRBJ1-1, with D unresolved. The V gene's germline CDR1 is SEHNR and CDR2 FQNEAQ (reference sequence). The CDR3 is 13 amino acids. Trimming took 5 bases from V and 0 from J, leaving 7 bases between them. CDR3 in DNA: TGTGCCAGCAGCATCGCGATGAACACTGAAGCTTTCTTT. It specifies CASSIAMNTEAFF.

Many counts were recorded for this clonotype. The chain uses TRBV5-1 and TRBJ1-2, with D uncertain. Germline V lookup: CDR1 SGHRS, CDR2 YFSETQ. This CDR3 is 13 amino acids long. The V gene lost 7 bases and the J gene lost 8 bases, with 18 bases spanning the gap. CDR3: CASGEPPIRGYTF. CDR3 bases: TGCGCCAGCGGAGAGCCCCCCATCCGGGGCTACACCTTC.

The chain recombines TRBV7-9 with TRBJ1-2; D not certain. The germline gives CDR1 SEHNR, CDR2 FQNEAQ (reference sequence). Deletions cut 2 bases from V and 0 bases from J, with 19 bases between. This CDR3 is 18 amino acids long. CDR3: CASSLSLRETKTNYGYTF. The CDR3 region has the DNA TGTGCCAGCAGCTTAAGTCTCCGAGAGACTAAGACTAACTATGGCTACACCTTC.

The CDR3 DNA reads as TGTGCCAGCAGCTTAATCAACTACGAGCAGTACTTC. Its protein is CASSLINYEQYF. The rearrangement links TRBV7-9 to TRBJ2-7, with no clear D. V shed 2 bases and J shed 3 bases, with 5 bases lying between them. This CDR3 spans 12 amino acids. CDR1 and CDR2 (germline): SEHNR, FQNEAQ (reference sequence).